This paragraph covers one T cell receptor (beta chain) sequence. Antigen: not known. This specimen comes from a study of cytomegalovirus exposure and HLA in healthy donors. Regarding the study as a whole: Most TCRs appeared rarely, but some public TCRs recurred in many donors. In a later analysis, first-cohort TCR clusters were found to tend to co-occur in the 130 or so validation repertoires. Roughly 170 TCR beta chains were listed as cytomegalovirus-associated.

Germline V lookup: CDR1 SGHTA, CDR2 FQGNSA. The CDR3 runs 17 residues. The V and J ends lost 5 bases and 1 base, in that order; junction bases with no gene match: 7. This table comes from immunoSEQ multiplex PCR, and its TCRdb copy is limited to in-frame clones, with some not included. The table records 190,000 or so clones, about 80% of them present only once. This sequence originates from a woman between 18 and 30 years old in good health and CMV-seropositive. The chain joins TRBV7-2 to TRBJ2-7; 14 positions agree with TRBD2. The sample taken for sequencing was PBMCs. This CDR3 reads CASSAPGLAGGSYEQYF. The CDR3 coding sequence is TGTGCCAGCAGCGCCCCAGGACTAGCGGGGGGATCCTACGAGCAGTACTTC.